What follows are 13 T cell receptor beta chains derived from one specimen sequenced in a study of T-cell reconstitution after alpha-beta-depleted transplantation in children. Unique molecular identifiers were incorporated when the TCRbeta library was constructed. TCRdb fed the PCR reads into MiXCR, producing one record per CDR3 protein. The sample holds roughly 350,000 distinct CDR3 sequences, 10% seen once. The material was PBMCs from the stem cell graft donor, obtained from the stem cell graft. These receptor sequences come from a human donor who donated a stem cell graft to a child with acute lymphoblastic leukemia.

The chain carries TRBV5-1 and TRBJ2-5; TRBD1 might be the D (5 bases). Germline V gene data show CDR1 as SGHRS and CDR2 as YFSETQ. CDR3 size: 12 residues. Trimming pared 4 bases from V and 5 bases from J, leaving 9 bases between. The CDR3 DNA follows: TGCGCCAGCAGCACGACAGAGGAGACCCAGTACTTC. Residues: CASSTTEETQYF.

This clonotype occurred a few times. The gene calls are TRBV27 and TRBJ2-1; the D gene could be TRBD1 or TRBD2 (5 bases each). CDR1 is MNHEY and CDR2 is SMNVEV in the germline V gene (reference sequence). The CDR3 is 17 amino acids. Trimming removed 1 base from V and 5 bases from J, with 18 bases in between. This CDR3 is CASSLYSGTSVDNEQFF. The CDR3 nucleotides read TGTGCCAGCAGTTTATATTCCGGGACCTCCGTGGACAATGAGCAGTTCTTC.

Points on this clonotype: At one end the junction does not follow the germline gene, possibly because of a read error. The CDR3 spells CASSSGRNAGELFF. The CDR3 DNA is TGCGCCAGCAGCTCCGGGAGGAACGCCGGGGAGCTGTTTTTT. The genes are TRBV5-1 and TRBJ2-2, with TRBD2 matching over 7 bases. Germline-derived CDR1 and CDR2 are SGHRS and YFSETQ. The CDR3 is 14 amino acids.

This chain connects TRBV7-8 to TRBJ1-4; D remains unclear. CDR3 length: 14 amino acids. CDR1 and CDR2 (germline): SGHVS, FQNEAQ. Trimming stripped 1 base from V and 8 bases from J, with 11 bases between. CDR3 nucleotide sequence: TGTGCCAGCAGCTTAGACGGAACGTCAGAAAAACTGTTTTTT. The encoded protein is CASSLDGTSEKLFF. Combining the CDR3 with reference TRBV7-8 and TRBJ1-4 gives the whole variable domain GAGVSQSPRYKVAKRGQDVALRCDPISGHVSLFWYQQALGQGPEFLTYFQNEAQLDKSGLPSDRFFAERPEGSVSTLKIQRTQQEDSAVYLCASSLDGTSEKLFFGSGTQLSVL.

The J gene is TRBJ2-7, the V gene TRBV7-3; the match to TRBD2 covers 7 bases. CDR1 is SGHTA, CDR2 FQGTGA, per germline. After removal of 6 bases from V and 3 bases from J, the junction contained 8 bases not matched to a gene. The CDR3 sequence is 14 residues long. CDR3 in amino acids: CASSPQSGNYEQYF. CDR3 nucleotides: TGTGCCAGCAGTCCCCAGAGCGGGAACTACGAGCAGTACTTC.

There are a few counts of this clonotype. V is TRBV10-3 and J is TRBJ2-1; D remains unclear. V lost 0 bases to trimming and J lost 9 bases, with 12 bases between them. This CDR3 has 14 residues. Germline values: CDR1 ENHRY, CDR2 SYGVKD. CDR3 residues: CAISESIDIIEQFF. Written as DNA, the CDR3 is TGTGCCATCAGTGAGTCGATTGATATCATTGAGCAGTTCTTC.

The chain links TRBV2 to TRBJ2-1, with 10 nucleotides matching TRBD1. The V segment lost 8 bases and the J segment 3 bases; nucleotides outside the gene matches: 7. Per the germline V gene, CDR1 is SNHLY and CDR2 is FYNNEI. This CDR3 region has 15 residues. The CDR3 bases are TGTGCCAGCGATAGACAGGGGGCGTTCTACAATGAGCAGTTCTTC. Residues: CASDRQGAFYNEQFF.

This CDR3 is CASSSGTSGMGDTQYF. The CDR3 DNA follows: TGTGCCAGCAGTTCCGGGACTAGCGGGATGGGAGATACGCAGTATTTT. V gene TRBV6-5 combines with J gene TRBJ2-3, with 13 bases identical to TRBD2. The CDR3 totals 16 residues. Germline V CDR1 and CDR2: MNHEY, SVGAGI. V lost 4 bases, J lost 5 bases, and 6 bases stayed unmatched.

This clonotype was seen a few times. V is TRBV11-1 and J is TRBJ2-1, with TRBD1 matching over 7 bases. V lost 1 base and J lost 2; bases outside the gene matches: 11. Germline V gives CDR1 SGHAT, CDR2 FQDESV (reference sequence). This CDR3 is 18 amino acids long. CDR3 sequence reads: CASSLVPGQQLTYNEQFF. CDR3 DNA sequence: TGTGCCAGCAGCTTAGTCCCGGGACAGCAACTAACCTACAATGAGCAGTTCTTC.

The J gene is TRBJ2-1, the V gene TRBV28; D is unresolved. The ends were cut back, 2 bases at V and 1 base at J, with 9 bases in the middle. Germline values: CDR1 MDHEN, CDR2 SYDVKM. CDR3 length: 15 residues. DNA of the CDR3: TGTGCCAGCAGTTTAGGCTTGCAATCCTACAATGAGCAGTTCTTC. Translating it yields CASSLGLQSYNEQFF.

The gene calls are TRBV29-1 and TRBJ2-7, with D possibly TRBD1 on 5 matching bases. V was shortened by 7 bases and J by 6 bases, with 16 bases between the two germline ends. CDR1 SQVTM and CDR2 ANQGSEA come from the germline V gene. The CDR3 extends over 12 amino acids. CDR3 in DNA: TGCAGCGCCTTAGGGCAGGGCAGCGAGCAGTACTTC. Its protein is CSALGQGSEQYF.

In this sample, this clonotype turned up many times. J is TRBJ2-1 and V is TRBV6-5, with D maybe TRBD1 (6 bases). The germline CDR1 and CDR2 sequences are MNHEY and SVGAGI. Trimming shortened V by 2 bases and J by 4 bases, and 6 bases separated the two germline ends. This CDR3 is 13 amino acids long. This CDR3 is CASSYGQYNEQFF. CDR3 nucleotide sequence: TGTGCCAGCAGTTACGGACAGTACAATGAGCAGTTCTTC.

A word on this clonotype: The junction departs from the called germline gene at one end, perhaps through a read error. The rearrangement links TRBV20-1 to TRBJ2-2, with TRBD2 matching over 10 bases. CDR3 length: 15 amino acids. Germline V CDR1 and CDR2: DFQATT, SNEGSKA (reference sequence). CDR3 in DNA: TGCAGTGCTAGACTAGCGGGAGATAACACCGGGGAGGTGTTTTTT. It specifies CSARLAGDNTGEVFF.